This T cell receptor (beta chain) was recorded in a study of shared clonotypes between healthy human individuals. Background on the study: Donors had three CD4 naive, three CD4 memory, two CD8 naive and one CD8 memory plate apiece.

The germline gives CDR1 SNHLY, CDR2 FYNNEI. The CDR3 extends over 14 amino acids. Between the trimmed V and J ends, which lost 10 bases and 2 bases, there was a span of 18 bases. A remark on this clone: The antigen is undetermined.

The data were produced by immunoSEQ multiplex PCR, yet TCRdb's version contains in-frame clones alone and is incomplete. This sample carries about 520,000 clones, 90% to 97% of them seen once, and the ten largest clones take under 0.065%. Study results and limitations: Clonotypes that were shared across four donors made up roughly 5% of naive CD4 clonotypes.

Specimen: naive CD4+ T cells sorted from blood. Subset here: CD45RA+ positively selected. The V call is TRBV2, the J call TRBJ2-7; D not resolved. This receptor was obtained from a woman in her twenties or thirties in good health. The CDR3 nucleotides read TGTGCCAACGGGTTACCCCGCGGCACCTACGAGCAGTACTTC. This gives the protein CANGLPRGTYEQYF.